What follows are 9 T cell receptor beta chains derived from one specimen sequenced in a study of blood T cell repertoires in COVID-19 (dated by TCRdb to 2020 to 2021). The protocol used for the library was the immunoSEQ multiplex PCR assay. TCRdb provides this immuneACCESS table in a form limited to in-frame rearrangements. Some clones are lacking; in checked studies, under half of them reflect an unresolved V gene, and why the rest are absent is not known. The sample data list 45,000 to 60,000 clones, and approximately 89% of these were observed just once. The ten top clones hold approximately 15% of the sample. The sample taken for sequencing was peripheral blood. All receptors come from a man aged 55-75 years with active or convalescent COVID-19.

The rearrangement joins TRBV18 to TRBJ1-4; no firm D call. The CDR3 covers 13 residues. V shed 5 bases and J shed 7 bases, with 11 bases lying between them. CDR1 and CDR2 from the germline V gene are KGHSH and LQKENI. CDR3 protein: CASSRGKLEKLFF. For the CDR3, the DNA is TGTGCCAGCTCAAGAGGGAAGCTTGAAAAACTGTTTTTT.

The chain couples TRBV2 to TRBJ2-7, with a weak D call TRBD1 (5 bases). There are 14 residues in the CDR3. The V gene's germline CDR1 is SNHLY and CDR2 FYNNEI. The ends were cut back, 3 bases at V and 3 bases at J, with 12 bases in the middle. In nucleotides, the CDR3 is TGTGCCAGCAGTGATACGCAAGGGGACTACGAGCAGTACTTC. As protein: CASSDTQGDYEQYF. The full variable domain, rest sourced from reference TRBV2 and TRBJ2-7, is EPEVTQTPSHQVTQMGQEVILRCVPISNHLYFYWYRQILGQKVEFLVSFYNNEISEKSEIFDDQFSVERPDGSNFTLKIRSTKLEDSAMYFCASSDTQGDYEQYFGPGTRLTVT.

This chain joins TRBV9 and TRBJ2-3, with 9 bases matching TRBD1. Germline CDR1 SGDLS, CDR2 YYNGEE. This CDR3 spans 15 amino acids. The V and J ends lost 4 bases and 1 base, in that order; junction bases with no gene match: 4. The CDR3 protein is CASSLRDRGTDTQYF. In DNA, the CDR3 is TGTGCCAGCAGCCTTCGGGACAGGGGCACAGATACGCAGTATTTT. The variable domain in full, completed from reference TRBV9 and TRBJ2-3, reads DSGVTQTPKHLITATGQRVTLRCSPRSGDLSVYWYQQSLDQGLQFLIQYYNGEERAKGNILERFSAQQFPDLHSELNLSSLELGDSALYFCASSLRDRGTDTQYFGPGTRLTVL.

The chain combines TRBV18 with TRBJ2-3, with TRBD1 identical over 8 bases. The V and J ends lost 3 bases and 4 bases, in that order; junction bases with no gene match: 6. This CDR3 comprises 15 residues. The germline gives CDR1 KGHSH, CDR2 LQKENI. The DNA for the CDR3 is TGTGCCAGCTCACCCTTAGGACAGGGCTCAGATACGCAGTATTTT. Translated, it gives CASSPLGQGSDTQYF.

The chain recombines TRBV29-1 with TRBJ1-2, with TRBD1 identical over 7 bases. The CDR3 is 14 residues long. Germline loops: CDR1 SQVTM, CDR2 ANQGSEA. Unmatched junction bases numbered 8, after V lost 3 bases and J lost 4 bases. CDR3 DNA: TGCAGCGTTGATGGGCAGGGGGGTGGCTATGGCTACACCTTC. Translated: CSVDGQGGGYGYTF.

The chain joins TRBV9 to TRBJ1-1; D may be TRBD1 (6 bases). Germline CDR1 SGDLS, CDR2 YYNGEE. This CDR3 comprises 16 residues. Trimming left V 0 bases short and J 6 bases short, with 18 bases between. CDR3 nucleotides: TGTGCCAGCAGCGTAGATTGGACAGCAGGGGCCCCTGAAGCTTTCTTT. This sequence encodes CASSVDWTAGAPEAFF.

This clone occurred once. The chain carries TRBV27 and TRBJ2-1, with a tentative D call TRBD2 (6 bases). Germline lookup yields CDR1 MNHEY and CDR2 SMNVEV (reference sequence). The CDR3 runs to 13 residues. Deletions cut 0 bases from V and 7 bases from J, with 7 bases between. Here the CDR3 DNA reads TGTGCCAGCAGTTTATCAGGAGGGAATGAGCAGTTCTTC. Its protein is CASSLSGGNEQFF.

J is TRBJ2-3 and V is TRBV6-5; maybe TRBD1 (6 bases). The CDR3 totals 14 residues. Germline values: CDR1 MNHEY, CDR2 SVGAGI. V lost 8 bases and J lost 1, with 13 bases in between. DNA of the CDR3: TGTGCCAGCTCTATCCCAGGGGGCACAGATACGCAGTATTTT. Residues: CASSIPGGTDTQYF.

J is TRBJ1-5 and V is TRBV7-8, with TRBD1 matching over 7 bases. The germline gives CDR1 SGHVS, CDR2 FQNEAQ. The V segment lost 7 bases and the J segment 0 bases; nucleotides outside the gene matches: 6. The CDR3 is 15 amino acids. The CDR3 DNA sequence: TGTGCCAGCACCCGGGACAGATTTAGCAATCAGCCCCAGCATTTT. This encodes CASTRDRFSNQPQHF.